A single T cell receptor (beta chain) is shown here with its context. The data belong to a study of shared clonotypes between healthy human individuals. About the study: A couple of women and three men aged 18 to 49 made up the donors.

Clones were sequenced by immunoSEQ multiplex PCR, and TCRdb holds only the in-frame ones, with some missing. The sample shows approximately 2,000,000 clones, 85% to 95% of them seen only once. Splitting the CD4+ cells yielded a CD45RA+ naive subset and a CD45RA-negative memory subset. Germline assignment: CDR1 SNHLY and CDR2 FYNNEI. Trimming left V 5 bases short and J 5 bases short, with 9 bases between. This CDR3 comprises 12 residues. This chain uses TRBV2 with TRBJ2-5; D remains unclear. The sample comprised naive CD4+ T cells from PBMCs. Stated subset: CD45RA+ positively selected. The sequence was collected from a man younger than 30 in good health. Some clones in this sample may be carry-over from other donors' samples. DNA of the CDR3: TGTGCCAGCAGTCGGGTCGCGGAGACCCAGTACTTC. It codes for CASSRVAETQYF.